The next 16 T cell receptor beta chains were all read from a single sample in a study of long-term antiretroviral therapy in people with HIV. Version v3.0 of the immunoSEQ assay was performed at survey level. Assay used: immunoSEQ multiplex PCR; TCRdb lists only in-frame clones, some missing. The table records about 27,000 clones, 65% to 80% of them present only once. Sample: unsorted PBMCs, taken 0.5 years after starting antiretroviral therapy. The receptors originated from a woman in her forties with HIV.

The V call is TRBV6-1, the J call TRBJ1-1; the D is unclear. Deletions cut 0 bases from V and 9 bases from J, with 17 bases between. The CDR3 has 15 residues. Germline CDR1 reads MNHNS; CDR2 reads SASEGT. CDR3 region: CASSEATGRDQKAFF. CDR3 nucleotides: TGTGCCAGCAGTGAAGCCACGGGGAGGGATCAGAAAGCTTTCTTT.

This rearrangement joins TRBV9 to TRBJ2-7, with 9 positions matching TRBD1. Germline CDR1 SGDLS, CDR2 YYNGEE. This CDR3 is 16 amino acids long. V dropped 0 bases and J dropped 0; count of bases not matched to a gene: 4. For the CDR3, the DNA is TGTGCCAGCAGCGTAGGCGGGACAGGGAGCTCCTACGAGCAGTACTTC. This codes for CASSVGGTGSSYEQYF.

The chain's CDR3 is CASSVGRANSPLHF. The CDR3 bases are TGTGCCAGCAGCGTAGGTCGAGCTAATTCACCCCTCCACTTT. The chain recombines TRBV9 with TRBJ1-6; no reliable D call. CDR1 and CDR2 from the germline V gene are SGDLS and YYNGEE. Deletions cut 0 bases from V and 6 bases from J, with 7 bases between. This CDR3 has 14 residues.

J is TRBJ2-2 and V is TRBV2, with D possibly TRBD1 on 5 matching bases. Per germline, CDR1 SNHLY and CDR2 FYNNEI. V lost 4 bases, J lost 4 bases, and 10 bases lay in between. The CDR3 runs to 14 residues. CDR3 region: CASSVNGATGELFF. CDR3 bases: TGTGCCAGCAGTGTTAATGGGGCCACCGGGGAGCTGTTTTTT.

The chain employs TRBV27 and TRBJ2-5; D is possibly TRBD2 (6 bases). Trimming stripped 5 bases from V and 5 bases from J, with 21 bases between. Germline loops: CDR1 MNHEY, CDR2 SMNVEV (reference sequence). This CDR3 contains 16 residues. The CDR3 sequence: CASSHRGALGEETQYF. The CDR3 DNA is TGTGCCAGCAGTCACCGCGGGGCCCTAGGGGAGGAGACCCAGTACTTC.

The chain links TRBV19 to TRBJ2-1; D call uncertain. There are 14 residues in the CDR3. The ends were cut back, 4 bases at V and 8 bases at J, with 15 bases in the middle. Germline lookup yields CDR1 LNHDA and CDR2 SQIVND (reference sequence). The CDR3 protein is CASSNQYVFDEQFF. CDR3 DNA: TGTGCCAGTAGTAACCAGTACGTTTTCGATGAGCAGTTCTTC.

This clone has just a few counts. The chain joins TRBV19 to TRBJ1-4; 7 bases line up with TRBD1. V shed 6 bases, J shed 5 bases, and the junction held 12 bases outside the gene matches. Germline V gene lookup returns CDR1 LNHDA and CDR2 SQIVND (reference sequence). The CDR3 spans 16 residues. CDR3 bases: TGTGCCAGTAGAGTTCAGTCGGGACAGAAGAATGAAAAACTGTTTTTT. It is translated as CASRVQSGQKNEKLFF.

V and J are TRBV10-3 and TRBJ2-1; 7 bases are a match to TRBD1. The CDR3 spans 17 residues. V lost 4 bases to trimming and J lost 3 bases; unmatched junction nucleotides: 12. Germline V gene lookup returns CDR1 ENHRY and CDR2 SYGVKD. CDR3 nucleotide sequence: TGTGCCATCAGTGGTCCCGGGACAGTTAAAATCTACAATGAGCAGTTCTTC. Its protein product is CAISGPGTVKIYNEQFF.

The chain is built from TRBV28 and TRBJ2-3, with D uncertain. The CDR3 is 13 residues long. Looked up from germline, CDR1 is MDHEN and CDR2 is SYDVKM. The V gene lost 5 bases and the J gene lost 4 bases, with 10 bases spanning the gap. CDR3 nucleotides: TGTGCCAGCAGTCGGCTAGTCCCAGATACGCAGTATTTT. Its translation: CASSRLVPDTQYF.

The chain uses TRBV25-1 and TRBJ1-1; 7 nucleotides align to TRBD1. The CDR3 contains 11 residues. Per the germline V gene, CDR1 is MGHDK and CDR2 is SYGVNS. With 5 bases clipped from V and 11 bases from J, the junction kept 5 bases outside the gene matches. The CDR3 is CASSRQGGAFF. The CDR3 DNA sequence: TGTGCCAGCAGTCGACAGGGCGGCGCTTTCTTT.

This rearrangement joins TRBV5-6 to TRBJ1-6; 7 bases match TRBD1. Germline CDR1 is SGHDT and CDR2 is YYEEEE. The CDR3 totals 14 residues. Trimming took 2 bases from V and 8 from J; bases not matched to a gene: 4. As DNA, the CDR3 is TGTGCCAGCAGCTTCAGACAGGGTTATTCACCCCTCCACTTT. Protein product: CASSFRQGYSPLHF.

The rearrangement joins TRBV5-4 to TRBJ1-1; D gene unclear. Looked up from germline, CDR1 is SGHNT and CDR2 is YYREEE (reference sequence). Trimming cost V 2 bases and J 0 bases, with 11 bases left between them. The CDR3 is 15 amino acids. The DNA for the CDR3 is TGTGCCAGCAGCTTCGACCGACTGATGAACACTGAAGCTTTCTTT. Translation gives CASSFDRLMNTEAFF.

The V and J genes are TRBV13 and TRBJ1-2; possibly TRBD1 for D (5 bases). Germline loops: CDR1 PRHDT, CDR2 FYEKMQ (reference sequence). With 5 bases removed from V and 0 bases from J, the gap between germline ends came to 13 bases. This CDR3 region has 15 residues. CDR3: CASSLTGGTNYGYTF. The CDR3 region has the DNA TGTGCCAGCAGCCTGACCGGGGGGACTAACTATGGCTACACCTTC.

The chain combines TRBV28 with TRBJ2-7, with D uncertain. V gave up 8 bases and J gave up 0 bases, with 8 bases separating them. The CDR3 spans 12 residues. CDR1 is MDHEN and CDR2 is SYDVKM in the germline V gene. The CDR3 loop reads CASGLNSYEQYF. The CDR3 nucleotides read TGTGCCAGCGGATTGAACTCCTACGAGCAGTACTTC.

The chain is built from TRBV7-2 and TRBJ2-7; D is possibly TRBD1 or TRBD2 (6 bases each). The CDR3 totals 16 residues. Germline V gives CDR1 SGHTA, CDR2 FQGNSA. Trimming removed 2 bases from V and 1 base from J, with 15 bases in between. The CDR3, as DNA: TGTGCCAGCAGCTTAATGGGGGGCCCTGCTTCCTACGAGCAGTACTTC. It is translated as CASSLMGGPASYEQYF.

This clone was counted between two and nine times. The gene calls are TRBV7-8 and TRBJ1-2; maybe TRBD1 (5 bases). Trimming removed 7 bases from V and 8 bases from J, with 20 bases in between. The CDR3 is made up of 14 amino acids. The germline V gene has CDR1 SGHVS and CDR2 FQNEAQ. The CDR3 loop reads CASTPSRGIVGYTF. The CDR3 DNA follows: TGTGCCAGCACCCCCTCGCGGGGGATCGTGGGCTACACCTTC.